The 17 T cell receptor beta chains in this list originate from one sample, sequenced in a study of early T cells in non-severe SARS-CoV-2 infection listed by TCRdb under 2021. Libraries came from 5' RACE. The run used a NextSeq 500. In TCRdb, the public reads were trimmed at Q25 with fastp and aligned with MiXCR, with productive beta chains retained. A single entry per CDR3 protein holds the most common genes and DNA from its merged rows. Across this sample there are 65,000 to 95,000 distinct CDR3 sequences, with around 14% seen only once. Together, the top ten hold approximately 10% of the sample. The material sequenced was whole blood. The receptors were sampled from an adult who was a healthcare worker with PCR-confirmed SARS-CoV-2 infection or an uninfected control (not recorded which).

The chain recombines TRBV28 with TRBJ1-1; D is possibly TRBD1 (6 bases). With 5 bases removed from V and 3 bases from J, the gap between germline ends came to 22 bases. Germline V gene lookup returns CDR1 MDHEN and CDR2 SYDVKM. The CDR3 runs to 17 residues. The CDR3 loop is CASSPQYRVGRYTEAFF. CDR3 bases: TGTGCCAGCAGTCCCCAATACAGGGTCGGTAGGTACACTGAAGCTTTCTTT.

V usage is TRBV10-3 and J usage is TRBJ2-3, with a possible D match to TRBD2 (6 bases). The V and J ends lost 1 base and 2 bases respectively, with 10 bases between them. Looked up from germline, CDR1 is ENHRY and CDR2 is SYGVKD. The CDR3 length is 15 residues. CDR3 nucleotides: TGTGCCATCAGTGAGTTCGGGGAGGACACAGATACGCAGTATTTT. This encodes CAISEFGEDTDTQYF.

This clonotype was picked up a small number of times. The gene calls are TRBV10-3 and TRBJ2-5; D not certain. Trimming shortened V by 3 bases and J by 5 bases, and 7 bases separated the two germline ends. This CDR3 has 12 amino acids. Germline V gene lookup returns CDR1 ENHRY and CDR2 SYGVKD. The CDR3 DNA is TGTGCCATCAGTGACCTGGGGGAGACCCAGTACTTC. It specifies CAISDLGETQYF.

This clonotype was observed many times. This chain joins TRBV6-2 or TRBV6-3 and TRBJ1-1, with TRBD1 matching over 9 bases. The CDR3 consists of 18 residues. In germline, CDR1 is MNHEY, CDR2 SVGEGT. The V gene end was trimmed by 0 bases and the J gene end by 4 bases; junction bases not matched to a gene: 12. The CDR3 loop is CASSYSLDRGGFGTEAFF. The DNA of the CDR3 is TGTGCCAGCAGTTACTCATTGGACAGGGGCGGTTTCGGCACTGAAGCTTTCTTT.

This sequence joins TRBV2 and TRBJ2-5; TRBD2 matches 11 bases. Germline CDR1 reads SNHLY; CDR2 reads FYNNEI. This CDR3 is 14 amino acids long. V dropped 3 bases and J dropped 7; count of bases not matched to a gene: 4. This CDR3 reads CASSETSGVATQYF. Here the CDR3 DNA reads TGTGCCAGCAGTGAGACTAGCGGGGTGGCGACCCAGTACTTC.

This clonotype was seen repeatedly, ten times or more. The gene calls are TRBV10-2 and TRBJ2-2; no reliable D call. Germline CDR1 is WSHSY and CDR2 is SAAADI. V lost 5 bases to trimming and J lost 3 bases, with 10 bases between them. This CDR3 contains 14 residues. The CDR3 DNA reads TGCGCCAGCAGTCCAGCCAGCTACACCGGGGAGCTGTTTTTT. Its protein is CASSPASYTGELFF.

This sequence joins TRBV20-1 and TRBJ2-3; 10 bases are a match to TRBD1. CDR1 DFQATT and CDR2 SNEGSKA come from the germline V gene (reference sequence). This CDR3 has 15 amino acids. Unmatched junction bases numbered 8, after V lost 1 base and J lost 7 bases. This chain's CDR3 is CSARVGQGVTHTQYF. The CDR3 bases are TGCAGTGCTAGAGTAGGACAGGGGGTAACCCATACGCAGTATTTT.

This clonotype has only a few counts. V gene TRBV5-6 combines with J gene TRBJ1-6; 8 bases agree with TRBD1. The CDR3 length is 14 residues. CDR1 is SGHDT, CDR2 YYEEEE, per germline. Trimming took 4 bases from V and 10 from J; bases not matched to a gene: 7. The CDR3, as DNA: TGTGCCAGCAGCCGGGACAGGACGGGGTCACCCCTCCACTTT. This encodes CASSRDRTGSPLHF.

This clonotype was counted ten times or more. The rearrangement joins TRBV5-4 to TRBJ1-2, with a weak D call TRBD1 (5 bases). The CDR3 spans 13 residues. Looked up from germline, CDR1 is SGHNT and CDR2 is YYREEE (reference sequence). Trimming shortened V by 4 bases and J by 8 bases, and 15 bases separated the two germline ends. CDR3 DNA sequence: TGTGCCAGCAGCCACCCGGACCGGGGGGGCTACACCTTC. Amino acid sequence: CASSHPDRGGYTF.

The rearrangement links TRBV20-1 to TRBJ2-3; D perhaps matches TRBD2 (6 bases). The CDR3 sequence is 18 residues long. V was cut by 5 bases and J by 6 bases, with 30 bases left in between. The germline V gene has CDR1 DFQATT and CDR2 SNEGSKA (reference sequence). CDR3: CSALSPFPGGLALDTQYF. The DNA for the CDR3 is TGCAGTGCTCTATCCCCTTTCCCGGGCGGGCTAGCGTTGGATACGCAGTATTTT.

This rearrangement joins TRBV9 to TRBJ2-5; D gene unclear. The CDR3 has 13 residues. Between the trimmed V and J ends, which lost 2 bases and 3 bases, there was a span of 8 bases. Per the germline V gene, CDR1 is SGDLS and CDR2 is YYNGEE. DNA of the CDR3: TGTGCCAGCAGCGTTGGACCTAAAGAGACCCAGTACTTC. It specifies CASSVGPKETQYF.

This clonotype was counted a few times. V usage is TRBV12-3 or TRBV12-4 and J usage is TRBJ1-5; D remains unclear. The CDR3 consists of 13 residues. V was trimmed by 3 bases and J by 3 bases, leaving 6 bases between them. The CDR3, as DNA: TGTGCCAGCAGTTTGGCGGACAATCAGCCCCAGCATTTT. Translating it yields CASSLADNQPQHF.

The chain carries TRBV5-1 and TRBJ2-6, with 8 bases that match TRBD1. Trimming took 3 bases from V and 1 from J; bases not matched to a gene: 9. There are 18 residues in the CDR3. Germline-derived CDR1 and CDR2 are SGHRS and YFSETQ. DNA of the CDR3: TGCGCCAGCAGCTGGAAGACAGGGGAGAGTTCTGGGGCCAACGTCCTGACTTTC. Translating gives CASSWKTGESSGANVLTF.

CDR3 in amino acids: CASSLQGNQETQYF. The CDR3 DNA is TGTGCCAGCAGCTTACAGGGGAACCAAGAGACCCAGTACTTC. This chain joins TRBV7-2 and TRBJ2-5; D is possibly TRBD1 (6 bases). V was clipped by 2 bases and J by 0 bases, with 7 bases between them. The germline CDR1 and CDR2 sequences are SGHTA and FQGNSA. The CDR3 is 14 amino acids.

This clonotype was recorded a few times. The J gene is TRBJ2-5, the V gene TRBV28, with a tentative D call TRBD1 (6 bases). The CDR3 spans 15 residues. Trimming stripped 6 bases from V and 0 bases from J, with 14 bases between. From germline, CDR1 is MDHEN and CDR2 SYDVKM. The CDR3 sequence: CASSPTGPNQETQYF. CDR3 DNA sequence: TGTGCCAGCAGCCCGACAGGCCCCAACCAAGAGACCCAGTACTTC.

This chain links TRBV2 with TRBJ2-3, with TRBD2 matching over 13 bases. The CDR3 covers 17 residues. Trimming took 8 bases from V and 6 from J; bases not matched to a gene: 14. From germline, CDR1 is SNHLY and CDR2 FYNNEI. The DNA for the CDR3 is TGTGCCAGCTTGATCGATTGGACTAGCGGGGGTGTTGATACGCAGTATTTT. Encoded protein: CASLIDWTSGGVDTQYF.

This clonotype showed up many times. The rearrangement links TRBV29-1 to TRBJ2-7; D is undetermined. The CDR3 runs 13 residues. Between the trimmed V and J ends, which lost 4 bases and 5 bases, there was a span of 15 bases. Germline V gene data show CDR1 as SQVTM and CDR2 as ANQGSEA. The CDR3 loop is CSVAVLDPHEQYF. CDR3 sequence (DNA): TGCAGCGTTGCGGTACTCGATCCCCACGAGCAGTACTTC.